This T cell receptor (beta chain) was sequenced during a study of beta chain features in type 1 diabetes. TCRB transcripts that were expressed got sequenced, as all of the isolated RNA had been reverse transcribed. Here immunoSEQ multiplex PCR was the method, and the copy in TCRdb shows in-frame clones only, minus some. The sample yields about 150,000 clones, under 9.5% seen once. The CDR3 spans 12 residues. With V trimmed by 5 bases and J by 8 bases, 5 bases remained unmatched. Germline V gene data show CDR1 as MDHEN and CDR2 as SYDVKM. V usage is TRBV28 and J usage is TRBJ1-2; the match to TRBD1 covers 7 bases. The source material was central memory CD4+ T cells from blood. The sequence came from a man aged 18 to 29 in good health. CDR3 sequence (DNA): TGTGCCAGCAGTCGCCCGGGACAGGGCTACACCTTC. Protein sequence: CASSRPGQGYTF.